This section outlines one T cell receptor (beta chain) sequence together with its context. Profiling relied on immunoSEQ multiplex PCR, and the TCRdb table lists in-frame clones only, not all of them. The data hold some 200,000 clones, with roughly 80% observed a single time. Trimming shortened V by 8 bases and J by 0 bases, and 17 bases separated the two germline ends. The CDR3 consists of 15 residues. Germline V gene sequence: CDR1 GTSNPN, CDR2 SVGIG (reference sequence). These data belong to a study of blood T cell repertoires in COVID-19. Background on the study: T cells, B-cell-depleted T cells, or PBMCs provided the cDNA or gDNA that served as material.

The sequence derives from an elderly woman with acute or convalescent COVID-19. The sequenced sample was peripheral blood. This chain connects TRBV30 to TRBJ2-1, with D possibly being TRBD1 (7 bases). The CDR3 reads CATGVDGSSYNEQFF. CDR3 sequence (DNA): TGTGCCACAGGGGTCGACGGGAGCTCCTACAATGAGCAGTTCTTC.